This T cell receptor beta chain was sequenced during a study of T cell responses to AZD1222 COVID-19 vaccine (dated by TCRdb to 2020 to 2023). Regarding the study in general: Because spike-specific TCR depth and breadth did not differ between the two schedules, AZD1222 recipients who got a second dose at roughly 4 weeks were pooled with those who got a second dose at roughly 12 weeks. TCR sequencing was performed for 230 to 250 trial participants, of whom 200 to 210 were given two doses of AZD1222 and some 26 were given two doses of MenACWY control vaccine. Enrollment into the trials was organized by age into subgroups of 18-55, 56-69 and 70-plus years, and those subgroups contained about 160, 30 and 59 TCR-sequenced participants, respectively.

The time point label, read with the paper, signifies: baseline before first vaccination. Vaccinee samples came from UK trials COV001 and COV002, including a single-blind randomized controlled phase 2/3 trial of AZD1222 (ChAdOx1 nCoV-19) in healthy adults. For TCRbeta chain sequencing, PBMC samples from trial participants were taken at day 0 and at day 28 after the second dose. The CDR3 regions of human TCRbeta chains were subjected to immunosequencing. As for the original processing: TCRs in the repertoires were compared against a reference library of SARS-CoV-2-specific TCRs that had been generated with the MIRA antigen-specificity platform. Breadth was defined as the fraction of unique TCRs that were SARS-CoV-2-associated. Depth was defined as the fraction of total T cells that were SARS-CoV-2-associated. Using the MIRA data, every spike-specific TCR was mapped to the spike region that the TCR reacted to and assigned to either a CD4 or a CD8 class. Log10-transformed breadth and depth values were compared by one-way ANOVA with Sidak's multiple comparisons tests. TCRdb took this table from immuneACCESS and kept in-frame rearrangements with V and J called. Such tables lack part of the clones; where checked against another copy, unresolved V genes explain under half of the gap, and the rest is unexplained. V and J calls and clone size come straight from that table; D and trimming were deduced from the DNA. This sample comprises 140,000 to 150,000 clones, approximately 85% of them detected only once. The ten most abundant clones make up less than 9.5% of the sample.

This clone was seen more than once but under ten times. The specificity of this receptor is unknown. There are no base qualities to consult, and no much larger clone falls within one base. Results and caveats for the whole study, not just this receptor: Spike-specific TCR breadth and depth rose significantly after two AZD1222 doses compared with day 0 and with MenACWY recipients. Conclusions about previously exposed vaccinees were limited because only a handful of AZD1222 recipients were SARS-CoV-2 seropositive at baseline. Because no day 14 peak-response samples were available, repertoires were characterized only after the peak T cell response. The 56-69-year group was small, and its depth increase did not reach significance, likely because of low power. Participants were mostly white British and included more females than males, and it was suggested by the authors that clonal diversity may have been underestimated. Reportedly, close to half of the unique spike-specific TCRs recognized epitopes lying outside the regions that are mutated in the B.1.351 and B.1.1.7 variants. CD4 TCRs associated with the vaccine covered the entire spike protein, and the dominant responses were in regions 160-218 and 743-854.

The CDR3 runs 15 amino acids, cysteine and phenylalanine included. CDR3 DNA only is kept here, 45 bases in frame from base 1. Taken from the germline V gene (reference sequence), the CDR1 and CDR2 loops are SGHNT and YYREEE. The germline V and J ends show losses of 4 bases and 2 bases respectively, and no gene match explains 9 bases of the junction. The TCR comes from an adult in good health. Sequences were derived from peripheral blood, sampled on day 0 of AZD1222 vaccination. The rearrangement combines TRBV5-4 with TRBJ2-7, with 7 bases aligning to TRBD1. The nucleotides read TGTGCCAGCAGCCCCGGACAGGTAGGAGCCTACGAGCAGTACTTC. Protein translation: CASSPGQVGAYEQYF.